These 30 T cell receptor beta chains were all obtained from the same sample, sequenced in a study of T cell responses to AZD1222 COVID-19 vaccine. Assay: immunoSEQ multiplex PCR; the TCRdb copy retains only in-frame clones and omits some. In the table there are about 150,000 clones, around 91% of which are singletons. Here the sequenced sample was peripheral blood, taken on day 0 of AZD1222 vaccination. These receptors came from an adult in good health.

The rearrangement links TRBV5-6 to TRBJ1-2; D not certain. This CDR3 spans 12 amino acids. CDR1 SGHDT and CDR2 YYEEEE come from the germline V gene. Trimming removed 4 bases at V and 1 base at J, with 5 bases between. CDR3 in amino acids: CASSQFNYGYTF. CDR3 sequence (DNA): TGTGCCAGCAGCCAATTTAACTATGGCTACACCTTC. The whole variable domain, filled in from reference TRBV5-6 and TRBJ1-2, reads DAGVTQSPTHLIKTRGQQVTLRCSPKSGHDTVSWYQQALGQGPQFIFQYYEEEERQRGNFPDRFSGHQFPNYSSELNVNALLLGDSALYLCASSQFNYGYTFGSGTRLTVV.

V usage is TRBV29-1 and J usage is TRBJ2-1; D may be TRBD2 (5 bases). V shed 7 bases and J shed 0 bases, with 10 bases lying between them. The CDR3 length is 13 residues. The germline V gene encodes CDR1 SQVTM and CDR2 ANQGSEA. The CDR3 DNA reads TGCAGCGCCTCTAGCTACTCCTACAATGAGCAGTTCTTC. It yields the protein CSASSYSYNEQFF.

The genes are TRBV9 and TRBJ2-7; D might be TRBD1 (6 bases). The V end lost 4 bases, the J end lost 2 bases, and 19 bases lay between the germline ends. Germline assignment: CDR1 SGDLS and CDR2 YYNGEE. The CDR3 consists of 16 residues. DNA for the CDR3: TGTGCCAGCAGCTCAGAAGAGGGGGATCGCCCCTACGAGCAGTACTTC. This sequence encodes CASSSEEGDRPYEQYF.

This clone was observed a handful of times. V usage is TRBV6-1 and J usage is TRBJ1-1; D is undetermined. This CDR3 is built from 11 residues. Looked up from germline, CDR1 is MNHNS and CDR2 is SASEGT. Trimming cost V 1 base and J 10 bases, with 7 bases left between them. The DNA for the CDR3 is TGTGCCAGCAGTGAAGTCCCCGGAGCTTTCTTT. It specifies CASSEVPGAFF.

The rearrangement links TRBV24-1 to TRBJ2-5; 10 bases match TRBD1. V gave up 3 bases and J gave up 4 bases; unmatched junction bases: 10. Germline CDR1 is KGHDR and CDR2 is SFDVKD. The CDR3 runs 17 residues. The CDR3 DNA reads as TGTGCCACCAGTGATCCCGCCCCGGGACAGGGGAGAGAGACCCAGTACTTC. It codes for CATSDPAPGQGRETQYF.

The V gene is TRBV19, the J gene TRBJ1-2, with D perhaps matching TRBD1 (6 bases). The V end was cut by 4 bases, the J end by 3 bases, with 9 bases between. This CDR3 spans 13 amino acids. Germline CDR1 is LNHDA and CDR2 is SQIVND (reference sequence). CDR3: CASSKGEYYGYTF. The CDR3 region has the DNA TGTGCCAGTAGTAAGGGGGAGTACTATGGCTACACCTTC.

The chain is built from TRBV13 and TRBJ2-5; 9 bases agree with TRBD1. Trimming took 0 bases from V and 5 from J; bases not matched to a gene: 10. This CDR3 spans 17 amino acids. Looked up from germline, CDR1 is PRHDT and CDR2 is FYEKMQ (reference sequence). Written as DNA, the CDR3 is TGTGCCAGCAGCTTAGGGGGTACAGGGGGCGTATGGGAGACCCAGTACTTC. Residues: CASSLGGTGGVWETQYF.

The V gene is TRBV19, the J gene TRBJ1-5; D perhaps matches TRBD1 (5 bases). The CDR3 sequence is 14 residues long. The germline V and J ends were trimmed by 6 bases and 5 bases, with 14 bases remaining between them. CDR1 is LNHDA and CDR2 is SQIVND in the germline V gene (reference sequence). Here the CDR3 DNA reads TGTGCCAGTAGGTGGGGGTTGGGGGATCAGCCCCAGCATTTT. Its protein product is CASRWGLGDQPQHF.

The chain joins TRBV4-2 to TRBJ1-6, with no clear D. Per germline, CDR1 LGHNA and CDR2 YNFKEQ. Trimming cost V 0 bases and J 6 bases, with 12 bases left between them. The CDR3 is 16 residues long. CDR3 amino acids: CASSQERTLVNSPLHF. The CDR3 coding sequence is TGTGCCAGCAGCCAAGAAAGGACCCTGGTTAATTCACCCCTCCACTTT.

J is TRBJ2-3 and V is TRBV5-1; the D is unclear. Trimming pared 3 bases from V and 2 bases from J, leaving 4 bases between. CDR1 SGHRS and CDR2 YFSETQ come from the germline V gene. This CDR3 comprises 12 residues. The CDR3 region is CASSSTTDTQYF. Here the CDR3 DNA reads TGCGCCAGCAGCTCGACCACAGATACGCAGTATTTT.

The chain uses TRBV27 and TRBJ2-3; TRBD2 is a possible D gene (6 bases). The CDR3 has 15 amino acids. Germline CDR1 and CDR2: MNHEY and SMNVEV (reference sequence). Trimming took 3 bases from V and 3 from J, leaving 13 bases between them. CDR3 sequence reads: CASSFRDSATDTQYF. For the CDR3, the DNA is TGTGCCAGCAGTTTTAGGGACTCCGCGACAGATACGCAGTATTTT.

The chain links TRBV2 to TRBJ2-7; D gene ambiguous. Germline lookup yields CDR1 SNHLY and CDR2 FYNNEI. This CDR3 contains 14 residues. The germline V and J ends were trimmed by 7 bases and 4 bases, with 17 bases remaining between them. This CDR3 is CASNLVGGRYEQYF. The CDR3 DNA follows: TGTGCCAGCAATCTCGTCGGTGGGCGATACGAGCAGTACTTC.

The DNA for the CDR3 is TGTGCCAGCAGTTACTCCCTCGGGACTCAGTACTTC. This sequence encodes CASSYSLGTQYF. J is TRBJ2-7 and V is TRBV6-2 or TRBV6-3; D is possibly TRBD2 (6 bases). This CDR3 is built from 12 residues. The germline gives CDR1 MNHEY, CDR2 SVGEGT. V was clipped by 0 bases and J by 10 bases, with 10 bases between them.

This chain connects TRBV9 to TRBJ2-2; TRBD2 is a possible D gene (7 bases). This CDR3 has 17 residues. V was clipped by 0 bases and J by 0 bases, with 12 bases between them. Per germline, CDR1 SGDLS and CDR2 YYNGEE. The DNA for the CDR3 is TGTGCCAGCAGCGTAGGAGGGGGAGGGACGAACACCGGGGAGCTGTTTTTT. Translation gives CASSVGGGGTNTGELFF.

This clone occurred once. The chain links TRBV7-3 to TRBJ2-2; D not certain. The germline V gene encodes CDR1 SGHTA and CDR2 FQGTGA. This CDR3 is built from 15 residues. The germline V and J ends were trimmed by 2 bases and 4 bases, with 11 bases remaining between them. CDR3 region: CASSLVPNPTGELFF. CDR3 nucleotides: TGTGCCAGCAGCTTAGTTCCAAACCCCACCGGGGAGCTGTTTTTT.

The chain uses TRBV28 and TRBJ1-5; D is undetermined. The ends were cut back, 2 bases at V and 5 bases at J, with 13 bases in the middle. CDR1 and CDR2 (germline): MDHEN, SYDVKM. This CDR3 is built from 15 residues. In DNA form, the CDR3 reads TGTGCCAGCAGTTTAGTCACTGGGGTGGATCAGCCCCAGCATTTT. It yields the protein CASSLVTGVDQPQHF.

The rearrangement joins TRBV6-5 to TRBJ1-1; 7 positions agree with TRBD1. Trimming cost V 6 bases and J 0 bases; bases outside gene matches: 4. The CDR3 covers 14 residues. Germline CDR1 is MNHEY and CDR2 is SVGAGI. This CDR3 reads CASRRDSLNTEAFF. In nucleotides, the CDR3 is TGTGCCAGCAGGCGGGACAGTTTGAACACTGAAGCTTTCTTT.

This clone was counted a single time. J is TRBJ1-1 and V is TRBV28; D not resolved. This CDR3 comprises 12 residues. Per germline, CDR1 MDHEN and CDR2 SYDVKM. The V end lost 7 bases, the J end lost 0 bases, and 6 bases lay between the germline ends. Here the CDR3 DNA reads TGTGCCAGCATGTCCGTGAACACTGAAGCTTTCTTT. This codes for CASMSVNTEAFF.

The rearrangement joins TRBV7-3 to TRBJ2-1; TRBD2 is a possible D gene (6 bases). Trimming left V 1 base short and J 2 bases short, with 15 bases between. Germline V gene data show CDR1 as SGHTA and CDR2 as FQGTGA. This CDR3 spans 17 amino acids. The DNA for the CDR3 is TGTGCCAGCAGCTTAAACGGCCTAGGAGGGGCCTACAATGAGCAGTTCTTC. This encodes CASSLNGLGGAYNEQFF.

This clone was seen a handful of times. The rearrangement links TRBV29-1 to TRBJ1-1; a weak D match, TRBD1 (5 bases). The CDR3 extends over 11 amino acids. V lost 6 bases and J 1 base, leaving 6 bases between the germline ends. The germline CDR1 and CDR2 sequences are SQVTM and ANQGSEA. DNA for the CDR3: TGCAGCGTCGACAGGAACACTGAAGCTTTCTTT. Its protein product is CSVDRNTEAFF.

The chain combines TRBV7-9 with TRBJ2-1; tentatively, D is TRBD1 (5 bases). Trimming left V 5 bases short and J 5 bases short, with 13 bases between. Germline lookup yields CDR1 SEHNR and CDR2 FQNEAQ (reference sequence). The length of the CDR3 is 14 residues. As DNA, the CDR3 is TGTGCCAGCAGCAACAACCAGGACAACAATGAGCAGTTCTTC. This gives the protein CASSNNQDNNEQFF.

The chain uses TRBV6-6 and TRBJ1-5; D perhaps matches TRBD1 (6 bases). The CDR3 has 16 residues. The germline gives CDR1 MNHNY, CDR2 SVGAGI (reference sequence). Trimming removed 11 bases from V and 0 bases from J, with 20 bases in between. The CDR3 sequence is CAVRPRGTYSNQPQHF. DNA of the CDR3: TGTGCCGTGAGACCGAGGGGGACCTATAGCAATCAGCCCCAGCATTTT.

CDR3 coding DNA: TGTGCCAGCAGCCCGAACGTGGACAGGGTGGAAGAGACCCAGTACTTC. Protein sequence: CASSPNVDRVEETQYF. V is TRBV4-2 and J is TRBJ2-5, with TRBD1 matching over 8 bases. Germline CDR1 reads LGHNA; CDR2 reads YNFKEQ. The junction had 10 bases not matched to a gene; V was cut back by 4 bases and J by 3 bases. The CDR3 spans 16 residues.

This chain connects TRBV6-5 to TRBJ1-2; D is uncertain. Germline values: CDR1 MNHEY, CDR2 SVGAGI. Trimming cost V 0 bases and J 8 bases, with 10 bases left between them. The CDR3 has 13 amino acids. DNA of the CDR3: TGTGCCAGCAGTTACTCGGGCTCCGGAGGCTACACCTTC. Its translation: CASSYSGSGGYTF.

This clone was picked up one time. The chain joins TRBV7-2 to TRBJ2-3; a possible D gene is TRBD2 (6 bases). Germline lookup yields CDR1 SGHTA and CDR2 FQGNSA. V lost 3 bases to trimming and J lost 0 bases, with 7 bases between them. The CDR3 has 14 residues. DNA of the CDR3: TGTGCCAGCAGCTTGGGGACTAGCACAGATACGCAGTATTTT. Translation gives CASSLGTSTDTQYF.

The chain couples TRBV4-1 to TRBJ1-6; maybe TRBD1 (5 bases). The V and J ends lost 0 bases and 14 bases respectively, with 11 bases between them. CDR1 and CDR2 (germline): MGHRA, YSYEKL. The CDR3 spans 13 residues. For the CDR3, the DNA is TGCGCCAGCAGCCAAGACCGGGGGGGTACCCTCCACTTT. Translated: CASSQDRGGTLHF.

The chain links TRBV5-6 to TRBJ1-2; no firm D call. Germline CDR1 SGHDT, CDR2 YYEEEE. V dropped 4 bases and J dropped 2 bases, with 18 bases sitting between them. The length of the CDR3 is 16 residues. CDR3 amino acids: CASSPLLKAANYGYTF. Here the CDR3 DNA reads TGTGCCAGCAGCCCCCTGTTAAAGGCTGCAAACTATGGCTACACCTTC. Complete variable domain (other parts from reference TRBV5-6 and TRBJ1-2): DAGVTQSPTHLIKTRGQQVTLRCSPKSGHDTVSWYQQALGQGPQFIFQYYEEEERQRGNFPDRFSGHQFPNYSSELNVNALLLGDSALYLCASSPLLKAANYGYTFGSGTRLTVV.

V usage is TRBV4-2 and J usage is TRBJ2-7, with 10 bases aligning to TRBD2. This CDR3 comprises 16 residues. The junction had 8 bases not matched to a gene; V was cut back by 0 bases and J by 6 bases. From germline, CDR1 is LGHNA and CDR2 YNFKEQ. The CDR3 bases are TGTGCCAGCAGCCAAGATCACAGCGGGAGGGCTGGCGAGCAGTACTTC. Encoded protein: CASSQDHSGRAGEQYF.

This rearrangement joins TRBV18 to TRBJ1-3; tentatively, D is TRBD1 (5 bases). V was pared by 2 bases and J by 7 bases, with 9 bases between. CDR3 size: 13 residues. CDR1 and CDR2 from the germline V gene are KGHSH and LQKENI. Here the CDR3 DNA reads TGTGCCAGCTCACCAAGAGGGGCGAACACCATATATTTT. Translated: CASSPRGANTIYF.

V usage is TRBV3-1 (or the pseudogene TRBV3-2) and J usage is TRBJ1-6; 7 positions agree with TRBD1. Trimming took 1 base from V and 8 from J; bases not matched to a gene: 5. Germline V lookup: CDR1 LGHDT, CDR2 YNNKEL (reference sequence). The length of the CDR3 is 15 residues. Here the CDR3 reads CASSQGGDRDSPLHF. In DNA, the CDR3 is TGTGCCAGCAGCCAAGGGGGCGACAGGGATTCACCCCTCCACTTT.